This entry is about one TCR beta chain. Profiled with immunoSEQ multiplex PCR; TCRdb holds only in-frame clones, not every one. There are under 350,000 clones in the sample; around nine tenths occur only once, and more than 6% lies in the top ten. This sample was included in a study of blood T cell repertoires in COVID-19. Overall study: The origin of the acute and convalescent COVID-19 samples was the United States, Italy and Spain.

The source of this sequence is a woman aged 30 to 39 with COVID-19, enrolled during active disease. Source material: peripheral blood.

CDR3: CASSVPGTGGNTEAFF. The CDR3 DNA is TGTGCCAGCAGTGTACCCGGGACAGGGGGGAACACTGAAGCTTTCTTT. V and J are TRBV2 and TRBJ1-1; 11 bases are shared with TRBD1. CDR1 and CDR2 from the germline V gene are SNHLY and FYNNEI. V was pared by 4 bases and J by 1 base, with 5 bases of the junction left unmatched. This CDR3 is built from 16 residues.